The present T cell receptor (beta chain) was sequenced within a study of cytomegalovirus exposure and HLA in healthy donors (dated by TCRdb to about 2017). Concerning the study at large: An earlier analysis of several hundred of the donors reported 250 to 300 Gb of sequence data and some 120 million unique TCR beta sequences from 150 million to 200 million T cells. Among the approximately 430 genotyped donors, around 81% belonged to the genetic ancestry cluster associated with self-reported Caucasian donors. Because of strong linkage in the cohort, four or five DR-DQ haplotypes were treated as single units for association and clustering. The later analysis used no new phenotypic data to find candidate immune exposures, relying instead on TCR beta sequences and their occurrence across donors. In a later genetic analysis, genome-wide SNP genotypes for about 55% of the 666 donors were used, and that subset was treated as a discovery cohort. Alongside the repertoire data, information on donor age, sex, ethnicity and CMV serostatus was compiled. HLA typing covered class I and class II loci at four-digit resolution. In an earlier analysis of around 540 of the donors, high-throughput TCR beta sequencing was used to judge whether each TCR beta V gene segment behaved as functional or pseudogenic. Typing coverage varied by locus: about 620-630 donors for A, B, C, DRB1 and DQB1; roughly 500 for DQA1; approximately 610 for DPA1; 450 to 480 for DPB1. An early release that covered roughly 600 HLA-typed donors contained around 330 gigabases of sequencing data and approximately 85 million unique TCR sequences. In addition to the first cohort of hundreds of subjects, a separate validation cohort of 120 different subjects was used. To study patterns of TCR occurrence, a later analysis re-analyzed previously published TCR beta repertoires from 500 to 850 donors and added high-resolution HLA genotyping. High-throughput TCR immunosequencing, statistical association of individual TCRs with disease status, and machine learning were combined to predict cytomegalovirus infection status. Among 398 genotyped donors of the cohort, an average of around 240,000 unique TCR beta nucleotide sequences was sequenced per donor, of which roughly 17% were non-productive. The study was designed to test whether signatures of past pathogen exposure could be identified by cataloging public T cell receptors. The T cell repertoires of 666 subjects were profiled by immunosequencing and related to cytomegalovirus serostatus. All discovery cohort repertoires had been generated on a single sequencing platform.

Details on this clone: Its antigen is currently not known. There are no base qualities to consult, and no much larger clone falls within one base.

The protocol used for the library was the immunoSEQ multiplex PCR assay. For the multiplex PCR, a mixture combining 60 forward primers for TCR Vbeta segments and 13 reverse primers for TCR Jbeta segments was used. A multiplex PCR assay on genomic DNA amplified the CDR3 region of rearranged TCR beta genes. Amplified TCR beta libraries were sequenced as 87-base-pair reads on the Illumina HiSeq System. On the authors' methods: A later analysis tallied roughly 76 million unique TCR beta chains across the 550 to 850 repertoires, and roughly 11 million of those chains were shared by two or more donors. To remove PCR and sequencing errors, raw reads were error-corrected and collapsed into unique sequences using a nearest-neighbor algorithm that merged closely related sequences. Alignment of CDR3 sequences to IMGT reference sequences was used to assign V, D and J gene segments. Each retained sequence needed at least a six-nucleotide match to both a V gene segment and a J gene segment. A rearrangement counted as productive if the CDR3 had no stop codons and remained in frame with V and J, and every other rearrangement counted as non-productive. CDR3 was defined by IMGT convention, running from the second conserved V-encoded cysteine to the conserved J-encoded phenylalanine. The earlier analysis of some 600 of the donors excluded sequences that lacked an unambiguous match to a single V gene segment. In an earlier analysis of 587 of the donors, a V segment was called functional when productive rearrangements were above 56.7%, and segregating when the standard deviation between donors exceeded 5%. To diagnose cytomegalovirus status from the catalog of TCR beta chain sequences, a statistical classification framework was built. In a later analysis, TCR nucleotide sequences were compared against IMGT/GENE-DB human TR gene sequences so that V and J genes could be assigned. In a later analysis, CDR3 sequences and most-parsimonious VDJ recombination scenarios were assigned using the TCRdist pipeline. In a later analysis, each TCR beta chain was defined by its CDR3 amino acid sequence together with its V-gene family, and reads without a unique V-gene family were excluded. To address suspected cross-contamination and a sequencing artifact, a later analysis removed around 590 highly shared, low-generation-probability nucleotide sequences. For each public chain, a later analysis derived a clonal expansion index from normalized ranks of inferred template counts within each repertoire. Generation probabilities in a later analysis came from a VDJ recombination model fitted to out-of-frame rearrangements, and those results were checked against IGoR. In a later analysis, hypergeometric tests were used to score TCR-TCR, TCR-HLA and TCR-CMV co-occurrence, with a repertoire-size bias correction applied to TCR pairs. In a later analysis, false discovery rates were estimated by permuting HLA or CMV assignments 20 times. In a later analysis, co-occurring TCRs were grouped with DBSCAN, and TCRdist sequence similarity was added when clustering was performed within HLA-allele-positive subsets. Co-occurrence clustering excluded repertoires with fewer than 30,000 or more than 120,000 public chains, plus five with anomalous nucleotide sharing. TCRdb obtained this table from immuneACCESS and retained in-frame rearrangements with V and J assigned. These tables miss some clones; where compared with another copy, unresolved V genes account for less than half of the shortfall, and the remainder is unexplained. V, J and clone size are taken as reported in that table, and D and trimming were inferred from the DNA itself. The sample profile shows 150,000 to 200,000 clones; 55% to 70% of them were found once. About 2.5% of the sample goes to the ten largest clones.

The trim is 5 bases for V and 8 bases for J, with a gap of 12 bases between the germline ends. Based on the germline V gene, the CDR1 and CDR2 sequences are MNHEY and SVGAGI. From the cysteine through the phenylalanine, the CDR3 covers 12 amino acids. CDR3 DNA is the only sequence kept; it has 36 bases, read in frame from the first base. In total, approximately 700 healthy bone marrow donors made up the cohort. Cohort members were all nominally healthy when sampled, although unrecorded immune exposures were likely present. The donor tested CMV seropositive and was one of the 289 seropositive cohort members. Each donor provided a peripheral blood sample, and peripheral blood mononuclear cells were used for TCR beta sequencing. The Qiagen DNeasy Blood Extraction Kit was used to extract genomic DNA from the blood cell samples. Overall study results and their limits: While some public TCRs were present in many individuals, most TCR sequences turned up only very rarely across donors. A later analysis reported that several top co-occurrence clusters appeared linked to parvovirus B19, influenza, CMV and Epstein-Barr virus. In this cohort, only TCR beta chains were sequenced, and detectable features were limited by the absence of alpha or paired-chain data. In a later analysis, 16,951 TCR beta sequences were associated with specific HLA alleles at a false discovery rate of 0.05. In vitro tests confirmed that a few of the cytomegalovirus-associated TCR beta chains recognize cytomegalovirus antigens. A cluster of highly shared sequence variants was judged likely to be a technical artifact of the sequencing pipeline. Most CMV-associated TCR beta chains appeared to be HLA-restricted in a later analysis, and the HLA associations seemed to be driven largely by CMV exposure. Because counts were too low, 15 or so rarely observed V segments, including chromosome 9 orphons, were excluded from the earlier analysis of fewer than 650 of the donors. The classifier was reported to diagnose cytomegalovirus status with high specificity and sensitivity in both the original cohort and the validation cohort. Immune exposure information for the cohort was limited to CMV serostatus. Because some donors lacked HLA typing at each locus, the association tests relied only on the typed subset. Linkage disequilibrium might explain the correlated functional status among segregating V segments, but an unknown experimental factor could not be excluded. In a later analysis, HLA-associated TCR beta chains showed more clonal expansion and lower generation probabilities than non-associated chains that were equally common. When HLA alleles, especially DR and DQ, strongly co-occurred, TCR associations were difficult to assign to individual alleles. The 87-base-pair reads could not distinguish some IMGT-functional V segments, including TRBV6-2 and TRBV6-3, so those segments were excluded. Roughly uniform sequencing depth across donors was assumed in presence/absence analyses, although this assumption may not hold. An earlier analysis of 587 of the donors showed that most TCR beta V segments appeared in productive rearrangements either about 87% or about 30% of the time, which broadly matched IMGT annotations. The study listed 150 to 200 TCR beta chains as associated with cytomegalovirus. A further reported finding was that TCR beta sequences accurately predicted the HLA-A and HLA-B alleles for most subjects in the first cohort. In a later genetic analysis, fewer N-insertions in productive TCRs were reported among donors in an Asian-associated ancestry cluster than the roughly 640-donor mean. In a later analysis, the rate of TCR association differed among HLA loci, with DRB1 alleles having the most associated TCRs and HLA-C alleles having the fewest. V-gene and J-gene trimming of TCR beta chains was associated with a missense DCLRE1C variant in a later genetic analysis, and the association was replicated in an independent cohort. According to the authors, the approach could potentially be generalized to other disease states and immunological phenotypes.

The sequence derives from a middle-aged woman in good health and CMV-seropositive. The source material was PBMCs. The V and J segments used are TRBV6-5 and TRBJ1-1, with TRBD1 tentatively as D gene (5 bases match). The base sequence is TGTGCCAGCAGTACAGGACGCTTCGAAGCTTTCTTT. This is translated as CASSTGRFEAFF.